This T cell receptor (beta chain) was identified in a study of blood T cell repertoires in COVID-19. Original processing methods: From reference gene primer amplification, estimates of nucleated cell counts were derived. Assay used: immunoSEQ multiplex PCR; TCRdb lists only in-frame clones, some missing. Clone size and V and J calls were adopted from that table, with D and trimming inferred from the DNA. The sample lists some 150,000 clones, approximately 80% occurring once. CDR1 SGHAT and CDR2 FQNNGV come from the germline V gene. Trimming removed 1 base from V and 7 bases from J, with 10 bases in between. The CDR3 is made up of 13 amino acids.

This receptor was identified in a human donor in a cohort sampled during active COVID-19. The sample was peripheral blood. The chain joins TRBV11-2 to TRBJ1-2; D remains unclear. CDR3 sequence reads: CASSLAGGSGYTF. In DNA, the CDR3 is TGTGCCAGCAGCTTAGCAGGTGGAAGTGGCTACACCTTC.